This T cell receptor (beta chain) emerged from a study of blood T cells in healthy people across ages. Sample-barcoded 5' priming and a J-beta primer mix drove a second PCR of roughly 6 to 12 cycles. TCRdb processed the 5' RACE reads anew with MiXCR; each CDR3 protein has one entry. The sample shows about 570,000 distinct CDR3 sequences, roughly 28% of them seen only once. The TCR sequence derives from a woman in her 70s in good health. What was sequenced was blood.

The CDR3: CASSLKAWGATDTQYF. The CDR3 region has the DNA TGTGCCAGCAGCTTAAAAGCTTGGGGGGCCACAGATACGCAGTATTTT. The rearrangement links TRBV7-3 to TRBJ2-3; D could derive from TRBD1 or TRBD2 (6 bases each). V was trimmed by 1 base and J by 2 bases, leaving 13 bases between them. The CDR3 runs 16 residues. CDR1 SGHTA and CDR2 FQGTGA come from the germline V gene.